The clone carrying this T cell receptor beta chain has more than one count but fewer than ten. What it binds is not known. Looked up from germline, CDR1 is SEHNR and CDR2 is FQNEAQ (reference sequence). V dropped 5 bases and J dropped 3 bases, with 14 bases sitting between them. The CDR3 covers 15 residues. CD45RA-negative memory and CD45RA+ naive subsets were split from the CD4+ cells. The data are from a study of shared clonotypes between healthy human individuals. Profiled with immunoSEQ multiplex PCR; TCRdb holds only in-frame clones, not every one. Here the sample spans about 230,000 clones, 50% to 75% being singletons. The study, taken as a whole, reports: The study found lower generation probabilities in non-shared clonotypes than in those shared by all four donors.

The TCR originated in a man aged 30 to 45 in good health. The chain uses TRBV7-9 and TRBJ1-5, with D perhaps TRBD1 (6 bases). The sequenced sample consisted of memory CD4+ T cells sorted from blood. Subset of the sample: CD45RA-negative fraction. CDR3 residues: CASSEDQGPNQPQHF. The CDR3 nucleotides are TGTGCCAGCAGCGAAGACCAGGGGCCCAATCAGCCCCAGCATTTT.